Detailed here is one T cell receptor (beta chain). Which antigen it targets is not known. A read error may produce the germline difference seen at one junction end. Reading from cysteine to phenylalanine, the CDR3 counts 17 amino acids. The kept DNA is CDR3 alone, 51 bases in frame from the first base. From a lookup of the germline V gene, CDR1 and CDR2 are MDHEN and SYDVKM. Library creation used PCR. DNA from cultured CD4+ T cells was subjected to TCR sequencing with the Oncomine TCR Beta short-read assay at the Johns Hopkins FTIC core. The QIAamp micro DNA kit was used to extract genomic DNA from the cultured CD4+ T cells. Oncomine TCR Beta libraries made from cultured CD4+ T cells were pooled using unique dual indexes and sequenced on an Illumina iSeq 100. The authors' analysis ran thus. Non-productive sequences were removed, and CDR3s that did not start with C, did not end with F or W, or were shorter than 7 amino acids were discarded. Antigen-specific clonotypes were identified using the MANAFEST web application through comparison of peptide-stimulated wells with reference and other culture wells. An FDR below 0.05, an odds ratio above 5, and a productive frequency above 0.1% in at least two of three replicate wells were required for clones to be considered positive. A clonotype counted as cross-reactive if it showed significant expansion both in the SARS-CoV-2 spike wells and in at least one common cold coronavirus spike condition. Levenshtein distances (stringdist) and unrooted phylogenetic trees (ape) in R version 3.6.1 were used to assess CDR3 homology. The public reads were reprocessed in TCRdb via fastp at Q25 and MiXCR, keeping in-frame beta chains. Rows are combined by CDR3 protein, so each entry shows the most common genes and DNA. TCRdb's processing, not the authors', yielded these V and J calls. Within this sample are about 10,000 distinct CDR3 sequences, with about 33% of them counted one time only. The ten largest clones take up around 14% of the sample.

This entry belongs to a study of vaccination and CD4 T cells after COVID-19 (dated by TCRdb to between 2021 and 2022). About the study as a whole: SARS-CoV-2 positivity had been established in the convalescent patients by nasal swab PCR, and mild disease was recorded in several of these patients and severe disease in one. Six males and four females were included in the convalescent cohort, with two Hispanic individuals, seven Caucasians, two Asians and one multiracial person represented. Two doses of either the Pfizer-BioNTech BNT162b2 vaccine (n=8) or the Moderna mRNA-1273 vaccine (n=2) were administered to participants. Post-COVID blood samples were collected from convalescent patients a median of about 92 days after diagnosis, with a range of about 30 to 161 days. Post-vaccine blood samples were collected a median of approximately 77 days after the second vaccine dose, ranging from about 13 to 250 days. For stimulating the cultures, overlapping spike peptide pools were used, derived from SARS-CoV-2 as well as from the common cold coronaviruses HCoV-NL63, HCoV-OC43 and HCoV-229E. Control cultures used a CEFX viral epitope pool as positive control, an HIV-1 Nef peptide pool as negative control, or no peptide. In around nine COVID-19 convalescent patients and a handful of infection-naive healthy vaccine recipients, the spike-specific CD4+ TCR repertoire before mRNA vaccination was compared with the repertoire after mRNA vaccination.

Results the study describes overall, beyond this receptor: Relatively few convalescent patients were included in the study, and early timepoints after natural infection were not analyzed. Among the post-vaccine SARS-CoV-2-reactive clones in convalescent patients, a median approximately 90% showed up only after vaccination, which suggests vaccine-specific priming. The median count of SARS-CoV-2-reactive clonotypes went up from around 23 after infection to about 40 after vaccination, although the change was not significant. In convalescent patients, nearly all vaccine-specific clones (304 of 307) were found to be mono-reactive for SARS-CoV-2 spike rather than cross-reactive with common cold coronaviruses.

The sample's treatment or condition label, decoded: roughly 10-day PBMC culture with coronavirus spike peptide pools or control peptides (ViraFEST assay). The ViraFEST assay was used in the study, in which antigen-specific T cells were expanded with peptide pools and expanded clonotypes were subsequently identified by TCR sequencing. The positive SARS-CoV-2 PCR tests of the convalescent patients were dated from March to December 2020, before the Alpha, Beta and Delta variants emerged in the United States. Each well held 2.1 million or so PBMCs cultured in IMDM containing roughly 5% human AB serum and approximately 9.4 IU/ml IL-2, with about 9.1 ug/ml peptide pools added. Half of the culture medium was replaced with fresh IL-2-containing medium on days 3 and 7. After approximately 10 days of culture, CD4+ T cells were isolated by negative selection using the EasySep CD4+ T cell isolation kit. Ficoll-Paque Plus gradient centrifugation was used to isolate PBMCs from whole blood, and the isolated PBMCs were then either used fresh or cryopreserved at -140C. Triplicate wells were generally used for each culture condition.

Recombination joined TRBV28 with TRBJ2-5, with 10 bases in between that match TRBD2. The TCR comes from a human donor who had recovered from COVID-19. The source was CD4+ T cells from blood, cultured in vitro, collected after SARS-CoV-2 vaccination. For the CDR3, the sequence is CANSLEGTSVKLKTQYF. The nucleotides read TGTGCCAACAGTTTAGAGGGGACTAGCGTTAAGTTAAAGACCCAGTACTTC.